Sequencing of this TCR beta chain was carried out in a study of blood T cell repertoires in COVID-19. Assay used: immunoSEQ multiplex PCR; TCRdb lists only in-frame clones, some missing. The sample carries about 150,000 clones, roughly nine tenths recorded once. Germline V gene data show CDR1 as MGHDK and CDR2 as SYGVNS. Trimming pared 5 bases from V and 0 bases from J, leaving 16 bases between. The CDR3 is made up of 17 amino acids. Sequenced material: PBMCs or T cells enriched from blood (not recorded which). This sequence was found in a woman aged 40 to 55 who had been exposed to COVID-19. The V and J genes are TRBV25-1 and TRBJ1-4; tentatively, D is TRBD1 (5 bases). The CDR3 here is CASSLYVGPATNEKLFF. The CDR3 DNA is TGTGCCAGCAGTCTTTATGTGGGGCCCGCAACTAATGAAAAACTGTTTTTT.